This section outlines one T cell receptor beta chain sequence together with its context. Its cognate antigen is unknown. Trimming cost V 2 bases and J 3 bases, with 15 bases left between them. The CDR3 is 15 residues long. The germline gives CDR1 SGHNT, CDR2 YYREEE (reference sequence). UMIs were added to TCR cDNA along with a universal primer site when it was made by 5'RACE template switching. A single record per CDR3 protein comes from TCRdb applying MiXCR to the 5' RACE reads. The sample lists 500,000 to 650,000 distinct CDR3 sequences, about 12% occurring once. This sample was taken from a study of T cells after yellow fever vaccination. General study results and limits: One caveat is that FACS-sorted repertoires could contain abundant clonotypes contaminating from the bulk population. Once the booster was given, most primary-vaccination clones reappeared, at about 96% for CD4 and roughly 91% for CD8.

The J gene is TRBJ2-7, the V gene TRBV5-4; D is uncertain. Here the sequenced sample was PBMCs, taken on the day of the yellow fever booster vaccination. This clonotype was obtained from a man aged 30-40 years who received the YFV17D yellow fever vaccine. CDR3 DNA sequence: TGTGCCAGCAGCTTCGCCGCGCACGGTCTCTACGAGCAGTACTTC. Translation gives CASSFAAHGLYEQYF.